One and the same sample provided the 17 T cell receptor beta chains below, sequenced in a study of shared clonotypes between healthy human individuals. Using immunoSEQ multiplex PCR, the repertoire was profiled, and TCRdb retains in-frame clones only, with some absent. The repertoire includes some 530,000 clones, over 75% of them detected once, and roughly an eighth sits in the top ten. Sequencing was done on a sample of PBMCs. The receptors here all came from a woman aged 40 to 50 in good health. Some clones in this sample may be carry-over from other donors' samples.

This clone appeared a single time. The chain joins TRBV28 to TRBJ2-5; 9 bases agree with TRBD1. The germline V gene encodes CDR1 MDHEN and CDR2 SYDVKM. V lost 9 bases, J lost 4 bases, and 6 bases stayed unmatched. The CDR3 extends over 13 amino acids. CDR3 sequence reads: CASRQGVRETQYF. CDR3 nucleotide sequence: TGTGCCAGTCGACAGGGGGTAAGAGAGACCCAGTACTTC.

The chain employs TRBV6-5 and TRBJ2-7, with 9 bases aligning to TRBD1. V lost 6 bases and J lost 2; bases outside the gene matches: 8. This CDR3 is built from 15 residues. Germline values: CDR1 MNHEY, CDR2 SVGAGI. The CDR3 nucleotides read TGTGCCAGCAGGCCCTGGGACAGGGTCCCCTACGAGCAGTACTTC. Amino acid sequence: CASRPWDRVPYEQYF.

This clone was counted ten times or more. The chain has TRBV27 and TRBJ1-1; 7 bases map to TRBD1. Germline V CDR1 and CDR2: MNHEY, SMNVEV (reference sequence). J lost 5 bases, V lost 2 bases, and 8 bases had no gene match. This CDR3 is built from 15 residues. The CDR3 reads CASSLAGTDWTEAFF. Written as DNA, the CDR3 is TGTGCCAGCAGTTTAGCCGGGACAGACTGGACTGAAGCTTTCTTT.

The chain combines TRBV19 with TRBJ2-3, with 14 bases matching TRBD2. Germline assignment: CDR1 LNHDA and CDR2 SQIVND (reference sequence). V lost 7 bases and J lost 6; bases outside the gene matches: 12. The CDR3 loop spans 17 amino acids. The CDR3 protein is CASTLSGGLAGVDTQYF. The CDR3 DNA reads TGTGCCAGTACCCTCTCAGGGGGACTAGCGGGAGTGGATACGCAGTATTTT.

The CDR3 here is CASSELAGVGEQYF. For the CDR3, the DNA is TGTGCCAGCAGTGAACTGGCGGGAGTAGGTGAGCAGTACTTC. V usage is TRBV2 and J usage is TRBJ2-7, with 7 bases identical to TRBD2. This CDR3 spans 14 amino acids. Losses at the gene ends were 2 bases for V and 7 bases for J; bases not matched to a gene: 8. Germline V gives CDR1 SNHLY, CDR2 FYNNEI.

V is TRBV28 and J is TRBJ2-1; 7 bases agree with TRBD2. Germline V CDR1 and CDR2: MDHEN, SYDVKM. This CDR3 is built from 15 residues. V shed 3 bases, J shed 9 bases, and the junction held 11 bases outside the gene matches. CDR3 sequence reads: CASSFGGRALREQFF. For the CDR3, the DNA is TGTGCCAGCAGTTTCGGTGGGAGGGCCTTACGTGAGCAGTTCTTC.

This sequence joins TRBV19 and TRBJ1-2, with D hard to call. In germline, CDR1 is LNHDA, CDR2 SQIVND (reference sequence). The V end lost 5 bases, the J end lost 2 bases, and 6 bases lay between the germline ends. The CDR3 runs to 12 residues. The CDR3 region has the DNA TGTGCCAGTAGTGAACACAACTATGGCTACACCTTC. It specifies CASSEHNYGYTF.

This clone was found once. The chain links TRBV7-2 to TRBJ2-2; possible D gene TRBD2, 7 bases. Trimming left V 5 bases short and J 6 bases short, with 13 bases between. Germline CDR1 SGHTA, CDR2 FQGNSA. This CDR3 contains 14 residues. In nucleotides, the CDR3 is TGTGCCAGCAGCCCTTTGGGGGGGCCCGGGGAGCTGTTTTTT. Translated: CASSPLGGPGELFF.

The chain employs TRBV2 and TRBJ1-1; D remains unclear. CDR3 length: 11 amino acids. Trimming took off 5 bases at V and 5 bases at J, with 6 bases between the two ends. Looked up from germline, CDR1 is SNHLY and CDR2 is FYNNEI. The CDR3 sequence is CASSRETEAFF. The CDR3 region has the DNA TGTGCCAGCAGTAGGGAGACTGAAGCTTTCTTT.

The chain uses TRBV9 and TRBJ1-3; tentative D call: TRBD1 (5 bases). Germline V lookup: CDR1 SGDLS, CDR2 YYNGEE. V was pared by 8 bases and J by 6 bases, with 18 bases between. The CDR3 length is 14 residues. This CDR3 is CASSVGRVANTIYF. As DNA, the CDR3 is TGTGCCAGTTCAGTGGGACGAGTTGCAAACACCATATATTTT.

The chain couples TRBV9 to TRBJ2-5; D may be TRBD2 (5 bases). Germline loops: CDR1 SGDLS, CDR2 YYNGEE. CDR3 length: 14 amino acids. Trimming pared 0 bases from V and 5 bases from J, leaving 11 bases between. CDR3: CASSVGGPLETQYF. The CDR3 region has the DNA TGTGCCAGCAGCGTAGGAGGGCCTCTGGAGACCCAGTACTTC.

Details on this clone: With a far larger clone one base away, a read error is the likely cause. The rearrangement links TRBV7-2 to TRBJ1-1, with D perhaps matching TRBD1 (5 bases). The germline gives CDR1 SGHTA, CDR2 FQGNSA. The CDR3 is made up of 13 amino acids. The DNA for the CDR3 is TGTGCCAGCAGCTTGGGACCGAACACTGAAGCTTCCTTT. Amino acids: CASSLGPNTEASF. The whole variable domain, remainder taken from reference TRBV7-2 and TRBJ1-1, is GAGVSQSPSNKVTEKGKDVELRCDPISGHTALYWYRQSLGQGLEFLIYFQGNSAPDKSGLPSDRFSAERTGGSVSTLTIQRTQQEDSAVYLCASSLGPNTEASFGQGTRLTVV.

This chain connects TRBV7-2 to TRBJ2-3, with 7 bases aligning to TRBD2. CDR1 and CDR2 (germline): SGHTA, FQGNSA. The CDR3 length is 16 residues. The junction had 11 bases not matched to a gene; V was cut back by 5 bases and J by 3 bases. The CDR3 region is CASSLTPLAATDTQYF. DNA for the CDR3: TGTGCCAGCAGCCTCACACCCCTAGCGGCAACAGATACGCAGTATTTT.

The V call is TRBV7-2, the J call TRBJ2-5; 7 bases align to TRBD2. Germline lookup yields CDR1 SGHTA and CDR2 FQGNSA. This CDR3 comprises 15 residues. V dropped 1 base and J dropped 5; count of bases not matched to a gene: 7. CDR3: CASSLDPTSRETQYF. CDR3 nucleotides: TGTGCCAGCAGCTTAGATCCGACTAGCCGGGAGACCCAGTACTTC.

V is TRBV5-6 and J is TRBJ1-1, with D possibly TRBD1 on 5 matching bases. Trimming stripped 0 bases from V and 4 bases from J, with 16 bases between. Germline V gene data show CDR1 as SGHDT and CDR2 as YYEEEE. The CDR3 runs 16 residues. CDR3 sequence (DNA): TGTGCCAGCAGCTTGGCCCCGGGGGAGAAGGGCACTGAAGCTTTCTTT. Translated, it gives CASSLAPGEKGTEAFF.

This clone was seen just once. A read error is likely here: a far larger clone is one base away. The chain is built from TRBV7-8 and TRBJ1-5; maybe TRBD1 (5 bases). This CDR3 region has 14 residues. With 5 bases removed from V and 3 bases from J, the gap between germline ends came to 11 bases. In germline, CDR1 is SGHVS, CDR2 FQNEAQ. This chain's CDR3 is CASSRGDTNQPQHF. In DNA form, the CDR3 reads TGTGCCAGCAGCCGGGGGGATACCAATCAGCCCCAGCATTTT.

This clone was seen a few times. This CDR3 reads CASSLVGGNIQYF. The CDR3 DNA is TGCGCCAGCAGCTTGGTAGGGGGCAACATTCAGTACTTC. V and J are TRBV5-1 and TRBJ2-4, with 7 nucleotides matching TRBD1. Trimming took 0 bases from V and 7 from J; bases not matched to a gene: 1. The CDR3 has 13 residues. Germline V gene data show CDR1 as SGHRS and CDR2 as YFSETQ.